A single sample gave rise to the 10 T cell receptor beta chains below, sequenced in a study of vaccination effects on CD4 cells after COVID-19. The culture ran for 10 days before CD4+ T cells were isolated. Either the mRNA-1273 or the BNT162b2 vaccine was given to participants as two doses. The antigens of these receptors remain unknown. Using immunoSEQ multiplex PCR, the repertoire was profiled, and TCRdb retains in-frame clones only, with some absent. Here the sample spans tens of thousands of clones, 70% to 80% being singletons. The source was CD4+ T cells from PBMCs cultured without peptide, collected after COVID-19 vaccination. The receptors shown here come from a human donor who received a COVID-19 vaccine.

The V and J genes are TRBV18 and TRBJ1-3, with 11 bases matching TRBD1. This CDR3 comprises 15 residues. With V trimmed by 6 bases and J by 2 bases, 3 bases remained unmatched. Germline CDR1 KGHSH, CDR2 LQKENI. CDR3: CASSPDRGPGNTIYF. DNA of the CDR3: TGTGCCAGCTCTCCGGACAGGGGGCCTGGAAACACCATATATTTT.

J is TRBJ2-7 and V is TRBV13; D gene uncertain. V lost 0 bases, J lost 6 bases, and 9 bases lay in between. The CDR3 runs to 13 residues. CDR1 is PRHDT and CDR2 is FYEKMQ in the germline V gene (reference sequence). The CDR3 DNA reads TGTGCCAGCAGCTTAGGGAATTCGGGCGAGCAGTACGTC. It codes for CASSLGNSGEQYV.

The V and J genes are TRBV6-4 and TRBJ1-1; TRBD1 agrees at 7 bases. Trimming took 6 bases from V and 4 from J; bases not matched to a gene: 8. Germline values: CDR1 MRHNA, CDR2 SNTAGT. This CDR3 has 14 amino acids. DNA for the CDR3: TGTGCCAGCAGCTCCACAGGGGCAGGCACTGAAGCTTTCTTT. This encodes CASSSTGAGTEAFF.

This clone was observed a few times. This sequence joins TRBV7-9 and TRBJ1-1; D unresolved. CDR1 is SEHNR, CDR2 FQNEAQ, per germline (reference sequence). CDR3 length: 12 residues. Trimming took off 1 base at V and 4 bases at J, with 4 bases between the two ends. CDR3 in amino acids: CASSLGVTEAFF. The CDR3 bases are TGTGCCAGCAGCTTAGGGGTCACTGAAGCTTTCTTT.

The chain couples TRBV23-1 to TRBJ2-7; the D is unclear. TRBV23-1 is identified as an open reading frame with a role that is uncertain. V lost 1 base and J lost 0, with 4 bases in between. CDR3 length: 13 residues. CDR3 residues: CASSQLCSYEQYV. DNA of the CDR3: TGCGCCAGCAGTCAATTGTGCTCCTACGAGCAGTACGTC.

The chain links TRBV9 to TRBJ1-6, with TRBD1 as a possible D gene (6 bases). Germline V CDR1 and CDR2: SGDLS, YYNGEE. The V end was cut by 0 bases, the J end by 7 bases, with 8 bases between. The CDR3 has 14 amino acids. The DNA of the CDR3 is TGTGCCAGCAGCGTAGGACAGGTCAATTCACCCCTCCACTTT. It is translated as CASSVGQVNSPLHF. Supplemented by reference TRBV9 and TRBJ1-6, the full variable domain reads DSGVTQTPKHLITATGQRVTLRCSPRSGDLSVYWYQQSLDQGLQFLIQYYNGEERAKGNILERFSAQQFPDLHSELNLSSLELGDSALYFCASSVGQVNSPLHFGNGTRLTVT.

The chain couples TRBV6-1 to TRBJ2-5; 12 bases agree with TRBD2. The germline V gene has CDR1 MNHNS and CDR2 SASEGT. Losses at the gene ends were 3 bases for V and 7 bases for J; bases not matched to a gene: 12. This CDR3 comprises 17 residues. The CDR3 loop reads CASSDSSGGALGATQYF. CDR3 DNA sequence: TGTGCCAGCAGTGATTCTAGCGGGGGGGCCCTCGGGGCGACCCAGTACTTC.

This sequence joins TRBV6-5 and TRBJ1-5; D gene uncertain. V lost 7 bases and J lost 3, with 16 bases in between. The CDR3 loop spans 15 amino acids. Per germline, CDR1 MNHEY and CDR2 SVGAGI. CDR3 coding DNA: TGTGCCAGCACCAGAGGACTGGACTACAATCAGCCCCAGCATTTT. The encoded protein is CASTRGLDYNQPQHF.

This clone turned up a few times. The chain couples TRBV4-1 to TRBJ2-2; the D is unclear. V lost 6 bases and J lost 2, with 13 bases in between. Germline-derived CDR1 and CDR2 are MGHRA and YSYEKL. The CDR3 is made up of 15 amino acids. DNA of the CDR3: TGCGCCAGCAGTAATGCTGTCTTTAACACCGGGGAGCTGTTTTTT. It translates to CASSNAVFNTGELFF.

The rearrangement links TRBV6-6 to TRBJ2-3; possible D gene TRBD1, 5 bases. V lost 3 bases and J lost 1, with 11 bases in between. CDR3 size: 15 residues. Germline loops: CDR1 MNHNY, CDR2 SVGAGI (reference sequence). DNA of the CDR3: TGTGCCAGCAGTTATCAAGGGGCCGGCACAGATACGCAGTATTTT. This gives the protein CASSYQGAGTDTQYF.